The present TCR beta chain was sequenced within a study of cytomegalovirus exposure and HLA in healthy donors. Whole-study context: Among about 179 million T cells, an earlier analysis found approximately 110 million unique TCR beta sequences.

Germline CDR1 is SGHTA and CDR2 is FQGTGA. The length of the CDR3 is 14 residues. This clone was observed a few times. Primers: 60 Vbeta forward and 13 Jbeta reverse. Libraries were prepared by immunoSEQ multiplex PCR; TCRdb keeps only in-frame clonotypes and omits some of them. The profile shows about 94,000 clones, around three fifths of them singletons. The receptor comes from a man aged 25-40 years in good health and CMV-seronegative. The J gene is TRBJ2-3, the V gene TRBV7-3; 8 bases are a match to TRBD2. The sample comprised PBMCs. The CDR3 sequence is CASSGSGSTDTQYF. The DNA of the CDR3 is TGTGCGTCAAGCGGGAGTGGGAGCACAGATACGCAGTATTTT.